A selection of T cell receptor beta chains follows, all from one sample in a study. MiXCR, run by TCRdb on the RT-PCR reads, gives a single entry per CDR3 protein. The table shows hundreds of thousands of distinct CDR3 sequences, with approximately 14% occurring only once. What was sequenced was memory CD4+ T cells from blood. The receptors were gathered from a female donor in good health, serving as a healthy control. Both conserved end residues are part of each CDR3. A D gene is named only where the DNA matches it firmly. A row's size may be missing; if present it is once, few, many or a size class.

>few|TRBJ2-7|TRBD1|TRBV7-2
TGTGCCAGCAGCATAAGGACAGGGGGCGACGAGCAGTACTTC
CASSIRTGGDEQYF
>NA|TRBJ1-2|NA|TRBV3-1
TGTGCCAGCAGCCAAGCGGTGAACTATGGCTACACCTTC
CASSQAVNYGYTF
>few|TRBJ1-4|NA|TRBV7-9
TGTGCCAGCAGTCCAACGACAAGCTCAAATGAAAAACTGTTTTTT
CASSPTTSSNEKLFF
>NA|TRBJ1-3|NA|TRBV24-1
TGTGCCACCAGCAGACCGACCCCAAGGCCTGGAAACACCATATATTTT
CATSRPTPRPGNTIYF
>many|TRBJ2-3|TRBD1|TRBV7-3
TGTGCCAGCAGCTTAGGGACAGGGGTCACAGATACGCAGTATTTT
CASSLGTGVTDTQYF
>few|TRBJ2-1|TRBD2|TRBV18
TGTGCCAGCTCACCACCGAGGACTAGCGGATACAATGAGCAGTTCTTC
CASSPPRTSGYNEQFF
>many|TRBJ2-5|TRBD2|TRBV5-1
TGCGCCAGCAGTCCTGGACTAGCGGGAGTTGAGACCCAGTACTTC
CASSPGLAGVETQYF
>NA|TRBJ2-1|NA|TRBV20-1
TGCAGTGCTAACGACCCAACCCTTTACAATGAGCAGTTCTTC
CSANDPTLYNEQFF
>many|TRBJ1-1|TRBD1|TRBV12-3/TRBV12-4
TGTGCCAGCAGCAGACAGGGGGCGAGGACTGAAGCTTTCTTT
CASSRQGARTEAFF
>NA|TRBJ2-3|NA|TRBV4-3
TGCGCCAGCAGCCAGGCACACCTGGTGGGTACGCAGTATTTT
CASSQAHLVGTQYF
>NA|TRBJ2-3|TRBD2|TRBV20-1
TGCAGTGCTAGGTTTAGCGGGGGAGGGACAGATACGCAGTATTTT
CSARFSGGGTDTQYF
>NA|TRBJ2-7|NA|TRBV28
TGTGCCAGCAGTTCCCCGGAATGGGGGAGCTCCTACGAGCAGTACTTC
CASSSPEWGSSYEQYF
>many|TRBJ1-6|NA|TRBV20-1
TGCAGTGCCAGGCGTTATCAGGGTGGTAATTCACCCCTCCACTTT
CSARRYQGGNSPLHF
>many|TRBJ2-1|NA|TRBV4-2
TGTGCCAGCAGCCAAGATAGGGCTTGGGAGCAGTTCTTC
CASSQDRAWEQFF